This T cell receptor beta chain was documented in a study of somatic mutations in cytotoxic T cells in rheumatoid arthritis. About the research overall: Patient blood (approximately 30 ml EDTA) was taken immediately after diagnosis and before treatment. Selected populations of V beta antibody-stained T cells underwent flow sorting at nearly 100% purity; these encompassed V beta1+ cells subjected to TCRB sequencing. Study results and limitations: Measurement of CD8+ T-cell clonality revealed no significant difference between rheumatoid arthritis patients and age-matched healthy controls.

Under the authors' procedure: Expanded CD8+ clones from patients, those larger than 1%, seldom had a match among published virus-specific TCRB sequences. Sequencing was performed with immunoSEQ multiplex PCR; in TCRdb, only in-frame clones are kept and a portion is missing. V and J calls and clone size are as listed in that table; D and trimming were resolved from the DNA. The repertoire holds some 17,000 clones, with about 74% as singletons. On this clone itself: As yet, its antigen is unknown.

V was shortened by 4 bases and J by 1 base, with 22 bases between the two germline ends. CDR3 length equals 18 residues. Per the germline V gene, CDR1 is LGHNA and CDR2 is YNFKEQ. The receptor was isolated from an adult with rheumatoid arthritis. The sequencing sample was made of CD8+ T cells sorted from blood. This chain connects TRBV4-2 to TRBJ1-1; D is possibly TRBD1 (5 bases). For the CDR3, the DNA is TGTGCCAGCAGCCCCCCCCGGGTAGGGGCGGGGGAGAACACTGAAGCTTTCTTT. This translates into CASSPPRVGAGENTEAFF.